This paragraph covers one TCR beta chain sequence. There is no known antigen for this receptor. Base qualities were left out, and no much larger clone turns up one base away. The V and J ends are trimmed by 3 bases and 4 bases, leaving 15 bases between them. The CDR3, cysteine through phenylalanine, is 15 amino acids long. Solely the CDR3 DNA is kept, with 45 bases framed from the first base. This sample was taken from a study of naive and memory T cell subsets (dated by TCRdb to 2015 to 2018). Notes on the research overall: The figure summarizing these samples reported roughly 10 blood donors, 7 tuberculin skin test biopsies and 3 saline control biopsies. As previously described, skin biopsies were taken from tuberculin skin test sites or from saline-injected control sites and processed for RNA extraction. PCR2 was typically a SYBR Green qPCR stopped at a set threshold; low-input samples could instead use end-point PCR (around 6 cycles).

What the treatment or condition label conveys for this sample: skin biopsy from PPD injection site in Mantoux-positive individual. Before reverse transcription, total RNA that had not been cell sorted was treated with RQ1 DNase, with a target input of roughly 1 to 1,100 ng. Using 3' ligation of a UMI-containing oligonucleotide to TCR cDNA, the study laid out a robust and sensitive protocol to amplify, sequence and analyze TCRs. Tuberculin skin test biopsies came from sites injected with PPD in individuals with a positive Mantoux test. Libraries were prepared from skin biopsies and whole blood so that pipeline robustness could be tested in samples in which T cells form a minority population. Libraries were built with UMI-ligation and nested PCR. For the blood and skin samples, TCR RNA was reverse transcribed with SuperScript IV using primers for the alpha and beta constant regions. Four rounds of PCR, run with the SP2 primer together with nested alpha and beta constant region primers, were used to amplify the ligated cDNA. Using T4 RNA ligase 1, an oligonucleotide carrying both the Illumina SP2 primer and a UMI was ligated onto the 3' end of the cDNA. The 12-nucleotide UMI was composed of two random hexamers separated by an eight-base spacer, which was included to prevent hairpin formation. From the second PCR onward, TCR alpha and beta chain libraries were processed separately and dual indexed for multiplexing. After pooling, the indexed libraries were analyzed by capillary electrophoresis and sequenced on either an Illumina MiSeq or NextSeq. PhiX DNA at 5-7% was spiked into libraries to increase base diversity and improve cluster recognition. The authors processed their data as follows. Demultiplexor extracted UMIs from read 2, combined them with read 1 TCR sequence, and split reads by sample indices. Decombinator identified V and J genes and V-J junctions, assigning each TCR a five-part identifier including V and J deletions. Collapsinator used UMIs to correct sequencing errors and PCR amplification heterogeneity, yielding UMI-based abundance per TCR. CDR3Translator converted identifiers to nucleotide sequence, translated to amino acids, and extracted CDR3 regions using terminal motifs. Error-corrected alpha and beta TCR counts from blood and skin were compared after normalization to input RNA amount. Using fastp trimming at Q25 and MiXCR clonotype assembly, TCRdb reanalyzed the public sequencing data and kept in-frame beta chains. Entries are consolidated by CDR3 protein sequence, retaining the most common genes and DNA. The V and J calls reflect TCRdb's pipeline rather than the authors' work. The sample records fewer than 20,000 distinct CDR3 sequences, 7.5% to 10% of which are singletons. The ten largest account for almost 7% of the sample.

The full study reports these points: TCR sequences were reportedly recovered from both types of skin biopsy, with far more TCRs being found at tuberculin skin test sites. The higher numbers of TCRs at tuberculin skin test sites were interpreted as T cell infiltration of a delayed type IV hypersensitivity reaction. The potential sensitivity of the RNA-based method to TCR transcript changes with T cell activation and differentiation was acknowledged. Details of skin biopsy collection and RNA processing were not given in the paper but were referenced to earlier studies.

The sequencing used skin, collected from a tuberculin skin test site. This chain is built from TRBV12-3 or TRBV12-4 and TRBJ2-5, with TRBD1 as a weak D call on 6 bases. This clonotype originated in an adult in good health. In nucleotides, the sequence is TGTGCCAGCAGTTTTTCAGGGGCCGCCAGAGAGACCCAGTACTTC. Its protein product is CASSFSGAARETQYF.